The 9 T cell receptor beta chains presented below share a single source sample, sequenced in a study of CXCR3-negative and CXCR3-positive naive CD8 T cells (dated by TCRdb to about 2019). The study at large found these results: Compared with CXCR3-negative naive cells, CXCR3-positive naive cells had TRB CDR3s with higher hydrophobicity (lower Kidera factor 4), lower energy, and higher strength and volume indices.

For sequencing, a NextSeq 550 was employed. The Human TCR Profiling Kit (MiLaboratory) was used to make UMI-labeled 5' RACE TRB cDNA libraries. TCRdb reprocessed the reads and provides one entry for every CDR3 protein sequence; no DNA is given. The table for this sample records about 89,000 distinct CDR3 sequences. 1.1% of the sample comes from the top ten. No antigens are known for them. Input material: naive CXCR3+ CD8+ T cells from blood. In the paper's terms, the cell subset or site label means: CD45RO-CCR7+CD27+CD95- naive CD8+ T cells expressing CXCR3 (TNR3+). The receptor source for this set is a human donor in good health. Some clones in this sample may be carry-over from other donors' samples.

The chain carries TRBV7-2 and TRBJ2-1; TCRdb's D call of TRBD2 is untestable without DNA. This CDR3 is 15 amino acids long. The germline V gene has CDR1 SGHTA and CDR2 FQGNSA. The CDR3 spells CASTPSSGVYNEQFF.

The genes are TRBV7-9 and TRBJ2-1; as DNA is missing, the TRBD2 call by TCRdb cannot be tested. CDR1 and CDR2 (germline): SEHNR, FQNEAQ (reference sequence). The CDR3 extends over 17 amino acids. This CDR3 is CASSLVVADGAYNEQFF.

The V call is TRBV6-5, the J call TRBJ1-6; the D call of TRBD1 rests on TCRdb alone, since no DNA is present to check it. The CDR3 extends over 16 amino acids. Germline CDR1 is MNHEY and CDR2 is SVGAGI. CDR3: CASSYIGAAENSPLHF.

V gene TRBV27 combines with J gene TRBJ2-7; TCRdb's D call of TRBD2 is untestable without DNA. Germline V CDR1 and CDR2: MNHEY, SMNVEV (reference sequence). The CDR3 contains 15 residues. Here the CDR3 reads CASRVSGGNPYEQYF.

The CDR3 sequence is CASSGFLATEAFF. V is TRBV28 and J is TRBJ1-1; TCRdb gives TRBD1 as the D gene, but with no DNA this cannot be confirmed. CDR3 length: 13 residues. Germline V CDR1 and CDR2: MDHEN, SYDVKM.

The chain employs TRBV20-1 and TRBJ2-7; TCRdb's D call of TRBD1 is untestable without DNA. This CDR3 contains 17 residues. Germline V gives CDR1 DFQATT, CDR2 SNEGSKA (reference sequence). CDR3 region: CSASTPGDRASVYEQYF.

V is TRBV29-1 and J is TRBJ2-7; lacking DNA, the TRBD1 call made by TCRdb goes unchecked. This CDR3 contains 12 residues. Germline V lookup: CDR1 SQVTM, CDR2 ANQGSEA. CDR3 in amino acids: CSVPRGPGEQYF.

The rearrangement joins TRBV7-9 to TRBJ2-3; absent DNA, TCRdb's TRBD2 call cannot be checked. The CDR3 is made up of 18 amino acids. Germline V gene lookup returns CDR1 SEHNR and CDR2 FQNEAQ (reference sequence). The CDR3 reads CASSLRFREEGHTDTQYF.

The CDR3 region is CASSLASLGQTLNTEAFF. V is TRBV7-9 and J is TRBJ1-1; TCRdb gives TRBD1 as the D gene, but with no DNA this cannot be confirmed. CDR1 and CDR2 (germline): SEHNR, FQNEAQ (reference sequence). The length of the CDR3 is 18 residues.